Listed below are T cell receptor beta chains from one sample, sequenced in a study of blood T cell repertoires in COVID-19. The method was immunoSEQ multiplex PCR; TCRdb's version includes in-frame clones alone and lacks a portion of them. This sample has hundreds of thousands of clones, with 85% to 90% found just once. Sequenced input: peripheral blood. These receptors all stem from a woman in her forties or fifties with COVID-19, enrolled during active disease. Each CDR3 is given with its conserved first and last residue. D genes are given only for firm matches. Where a row states a size, it is once, few, many or the class of an expanded clone; other rows omit it.

D gene	V gene	clone size	CDR3 length	J gene	CDR3 DNA	CDR3 protein
TRBD1	TRBV10-2	NA	16	TRBJ2-7	TGCGCCAGCAATAAGGGGGGACAGGGTAGATTCGACGAGCAGTACTTC	CASNKGGQGRFDEQYF
TRBD1	TRBV4-2	NA	13	TRBJ1-1	TGTGCCAGCAGCCAGACAGGGGTGGGTGAAGCTTTCTTT	CASSQTGVGEAFF
NA	TRBV18	NA	14	TRBJ2-1	TGTGCCAGCTCACCACAATCCTTTCCTAGCGAGCAGTTCTTC	CASSPQSFPSEQFF
NA	TRBV10-3	NA	14	TRBJ1-5	TGTGCCATCAGCCTTGGCGGGGGGTCGGAGCCCCAGCATTTT	CAISLGGGSEPQHF
NA	TRBV24-1	NA	12	TRBJ1-5	TGTGCCACCGCACGTCCGGCGGGGCCCCAGCATTTT	CATARPAGPQHF
NA	TRBV5-4	few	13	TRBJ2-5	TGTGCCAGCAGCCCTAGACAGGAAGAGACCCAGTACTTC	CASSPRQEETQYF
TRBD1	TRBV27	once	12	TRBJ1-2	TGTGCCAGCAGTGCCACAGGGGGGGGCTACACCTTC	CASSATGGGYTF
NA	TRBV9	once	14	TRBJ1-2	TGTGCCAGCAGCGAGAACAGGGTAATGGATGGCTACACCTTC	CASSENRVMDGYTF
TRBD1	TRBV24-1	NA	16	TRBJ2-1	TGTGCCACCAGTGATTCCCGACAGGGTAGCACCAATGAGCAGTTCTTC	CATSDSRQGSTNEQFF
TRBD2	TRBV28	NA	15	TRBJ2-7	TGTGCCAGCAACGCAGCGGGGGGGCGGTTGGACGAGCAGTACTTC	CASNAAGGRLDEQYF
NA	TRBV5-4	NA	15	TRBJ2-1	TGTGCCAGCAGCTTCTATACTTCCTCGTACAATGAGCAGTTCTTC	CASSFYTSSYNEQFF
TRBD2	TRBV7-3	once	15	TRBJ2-2	TGTGCCAGCGGTAGCGGGGGGACGAACACCGGGGAGCTGTTTTTT	CASGSGGTNTGELFF
TRBD1	TRBV11-2	NA	13	TRBJ2-5	TGTGCCAGCAGCTTGGGACAGGGGGAGACCCAGTACTTC	CASSLGQGETQYF
NA	TRBV19	NA	13	TRBJ1-5	TGTGCCAGTAGAGAGGAACTCAATCAGCCCCAGCATTTT	CASREELNQPQHF
NA	TRBV4-1	few	14	TRBJ2-2	TGCGCCAGCAGCCAAGTATTGAACACCGGGGAGCTGTTTTTT	CASSQVLNTGELFF
TRBD1	TRBV3-1/TRBV3-2	NA	15	TRBJ1-4	TGTGCCAGCAGCCAAGGGACAGGGGGCGGCGAAAAACTGTTTTTT	CASSQGTGGGEKLFF
TRBD2	TRBV3-1/TRBV3-2	NA	12	TRBJ2-7	TGTGCCAGCAGTACGGGGGGTAGCGAGCAGTACTTC	CASSTGGSEQYF
NA	TRBV5-1	NA	15	TRBJ2-3	TGCGCCAGCAGCTCAGGGGACCTCGACACAGATACGCAGTATTTT	CASSSGDLDTDTQYF
NA	TRBV30	NA	14	TRBJ1-2	TGTGCCTGGAGTAGTCAGGGGCCTGGCTATGGCTACACCTTC	CAWSSQGPGYGYTF
NA	TRBV11-1	few	14	TRBJ1-1	TGTGCCAGCAGCCCAGTCCCAAGTGGCACTGAAGCTTTCTTT	CASSPVPSGTEAFF
NA	TRBV2	NA	13	TRBJ1-5	TGTGCCAGCAGTGTACGGCCGGAGCAGCCCCAGCATTTT	CASSVRPEQPQHF
NA	TRBV5-6	once	16	TRBJ2-3	TGTGCCAGCAGCTTGGCGGTTAGCGTAAGCACAGATACGCAGTATTTT	CASSLAVSVSTDTQYF
NA	TRBV3-1/TRBV3-2	NA	14	TRBJ1-4	TGTGCCAGCAGCCAGACAGGATTAATGAAGAAACTGTTTTTT	CASSQTGLMKKLFF
NA	TRBV29-1	NA	13	TRBJ2-5	TGCAGCGTTGAAAGGGCCCGGGGGGAGACCCAGTACTTC	CSVERARGETQYF
TRBD1	TRBV5-4	few	16	TRBJ1-1	TGTGCCAGCAGCCCAGGGGGCGGGCAGGTGAACACTGAAGCTTTCTTT	CASSPGGGQVNTEAFF
TRBD1	TRBV30	NA	14	TRBJ1-1	TGTGCCTGGAGTGTACAGGGGCGGGGAACTGAAGCTTTCTTT	CAWSVQGRGTEAFF
TRBD1	TRBV7-9	NA	15	TRBJ2-2	TGTGCCAGCAAGCTGAACAGGGGGCTAATCGGGGAGCTGTTTTTT	CASKLNRGLIGELFF
NA	TRBV7-2	NA	14	TRBJ2-2	TGTGCCAGCAGCAACAGGGGAGGCACCGGGGAGCTGTTTTTT	CASSNRGGTGELFF
NA	TRBV27	NA	14	TRBJ1-5	TGTGCCAGCAGAACCAGACAGGCCAATCAGCCCCAGCATTTT	CASRTRQANQPQHF
TRBD2	TRBV19	NA	16	TRBJ2-5	TGTGCCAGTAGCAAACTAGCGGGGGGGCGAGCAGAGACCCAGTACTTC	CASSKLAGGRAETQYF